This TCR beta chain came from a study of CD8 T cells in ankylosing spondylitis. The germline V gene has CDR1 WNHNN and CDR2 SYGVQD (reference sequence). The CDR3 sequence is 15 residues long. V was trimmed by 2 bases and J by 1 base, leaving 11 bases between them. Scientists made TCR beta libraries using quantitative 5'-RACE with molecular barcodes. TCRdb reanalysed the 5' RACE reads using MiXCR and keeps one entry per CDR3 protein. The sample consists of fewer than 200,000 distinct CDR3 sequences, over 15% of them appearing once. The sequence was obtained from a male donor aged 5 to 29 with ankylosing spondylitis or in good health (not recorded which). Sequenced sample: blood, either unsorted or a sorted T cell fraction (not recorded which). The J gene is TRBJ1-1, the V gene TRBV10-1, with D possibly matching TRBD1 (6 bases). The CDR3 DNA follows: TGCGCCAGCAGTGAGAAAAGGACAGCGAACACTGAAGCTTTCTTT. It codes for CASSEKRTANTEAFF.